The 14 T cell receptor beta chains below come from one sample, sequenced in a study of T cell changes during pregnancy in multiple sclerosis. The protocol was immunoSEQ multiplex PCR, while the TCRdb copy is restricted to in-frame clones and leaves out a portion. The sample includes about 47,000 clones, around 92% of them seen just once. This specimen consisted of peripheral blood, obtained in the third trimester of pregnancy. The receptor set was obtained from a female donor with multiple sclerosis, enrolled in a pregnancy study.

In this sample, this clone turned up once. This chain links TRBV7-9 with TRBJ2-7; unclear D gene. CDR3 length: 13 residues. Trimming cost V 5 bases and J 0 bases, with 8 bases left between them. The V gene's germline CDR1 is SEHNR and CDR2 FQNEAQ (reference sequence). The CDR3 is CASSPESSYEQYF. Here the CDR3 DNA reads TGTGCCAGCAGCCCTGAGAGCTCCTACGAGCAGTACTTC.

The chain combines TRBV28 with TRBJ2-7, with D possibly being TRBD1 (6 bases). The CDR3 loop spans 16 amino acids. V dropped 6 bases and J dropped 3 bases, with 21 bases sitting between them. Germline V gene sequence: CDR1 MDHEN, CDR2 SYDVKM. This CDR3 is CASSTVLGGRDYEQYF. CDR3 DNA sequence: TGTGCCAGCAGCACCGTCCTAGGGGGACGGGACTACGAGCAGTACTTC.

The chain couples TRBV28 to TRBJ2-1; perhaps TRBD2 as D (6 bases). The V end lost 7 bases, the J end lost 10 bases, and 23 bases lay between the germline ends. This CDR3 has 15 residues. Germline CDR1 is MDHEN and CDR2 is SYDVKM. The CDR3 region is CASTVSGPGVGEQFF. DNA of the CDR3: TGTGCCAGCACTGTCAGCGGGCCGGGCGTAGGGGAGCAGTTCTTC.

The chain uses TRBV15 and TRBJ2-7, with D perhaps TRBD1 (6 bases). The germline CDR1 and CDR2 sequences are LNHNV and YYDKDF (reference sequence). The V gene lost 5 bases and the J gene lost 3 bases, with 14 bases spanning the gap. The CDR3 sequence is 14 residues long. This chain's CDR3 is CATSGGVGGYEQYF. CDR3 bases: TGTGCCACCAGCGGGGGCGTTGGGGGCTACGAGCAGTACTTC.

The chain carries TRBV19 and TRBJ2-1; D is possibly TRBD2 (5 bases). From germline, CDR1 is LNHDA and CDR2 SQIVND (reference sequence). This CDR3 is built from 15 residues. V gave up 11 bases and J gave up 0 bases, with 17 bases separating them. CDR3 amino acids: CARQVAPPSYNEQFF. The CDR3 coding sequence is TGTGCCCGCCAAGTAGCGCCACCCTCCTACAATGAGCAGTTCTTC.

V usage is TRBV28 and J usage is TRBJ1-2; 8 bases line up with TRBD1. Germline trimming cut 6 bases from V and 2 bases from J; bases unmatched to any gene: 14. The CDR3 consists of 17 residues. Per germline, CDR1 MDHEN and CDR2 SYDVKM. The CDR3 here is CASRPVAAGGANYGYTF. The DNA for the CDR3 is TGTGCCAGCAGGCCCGTCGCTGCAGGGGGCGCGAACTATGGCTACACCTTC.

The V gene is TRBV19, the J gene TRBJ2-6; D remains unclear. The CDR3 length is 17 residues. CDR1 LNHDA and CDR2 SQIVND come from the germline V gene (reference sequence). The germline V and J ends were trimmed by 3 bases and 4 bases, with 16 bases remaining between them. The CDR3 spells CASSITTIEGGANVLTF. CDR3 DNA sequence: TGTGCCAGTAGTATCACTACGATAGAAGGAGGGGCCAACGTCCTGACTTTC.

The CDR3 here is CASSQRTGPSIRGYTF. CDR3 DNA: TGTGCCAGCAGCCAAAGGACAGGGCCCTCCATTAGAGGCTACACCTTC. The chain combines TRBV14 with TRBJ1-2; the match to TRBD1 covers 8 bases. The CDR3 is made up of 16 amino acids. Trimming cost V 2 bases and J 8 bases; bases outside gene matches: 13. CDR1 SGHDN and CDR2 FVKESK come from the germline V gene.

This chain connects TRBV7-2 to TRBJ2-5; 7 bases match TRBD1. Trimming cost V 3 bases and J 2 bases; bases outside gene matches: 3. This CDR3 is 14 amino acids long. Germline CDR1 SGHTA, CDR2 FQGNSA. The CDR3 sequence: CASSLAGGQETQYF. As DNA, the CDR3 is TGTGCCAGCAGCTTGGCAGGGGGACAAGAGACCCAGTACTTC.

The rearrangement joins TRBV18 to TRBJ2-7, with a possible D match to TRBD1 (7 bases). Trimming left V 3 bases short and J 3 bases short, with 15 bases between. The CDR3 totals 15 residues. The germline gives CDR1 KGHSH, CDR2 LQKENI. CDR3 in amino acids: CASSPGGQTNYEQYF. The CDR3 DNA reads TGTGCCAGCTCACCCGGGGGACAGACAAACTACGAGCAGTACTTC.

Here the CDR3 DNA reads TGTGCCAGCAGCTTGACAGGGGACGGGACCCAGTACTTC. This sequence encodes CASSLTGDGTQYF. The chain has TRBV7-3 and TRBJ2-5, with 8 bases matching TRBD1. Losses at the gene ends were 3 bases for V and 7 bases for J; bases not matched to a gene: 4. CDR1 and CDR2 from the germline V gene are SGHTA and FQGTGA. The CDR3 totals 13 residues. The entire variable domain, with the rest obtained from reference TRBV7-3 and TRBJ2-5, is as follows: GAGVSQTPSNKVTEKGKYVELRCDPISGHTALYWYRQSLGQGPEFLIYFQGTGAADDSGLPNDRFFAVRPEGSVSTLKIQRTERGDSAVYLCASSLTGDGTQYFGPGTRLLVL.

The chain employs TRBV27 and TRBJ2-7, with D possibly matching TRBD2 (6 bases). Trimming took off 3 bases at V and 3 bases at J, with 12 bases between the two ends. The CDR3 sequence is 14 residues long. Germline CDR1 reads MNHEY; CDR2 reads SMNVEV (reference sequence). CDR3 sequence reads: CASSLRREHYEQYF. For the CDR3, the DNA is TGTGCCAGCAGTTTGAGGAGGGAGCACTACGAGCAGTACTTC.

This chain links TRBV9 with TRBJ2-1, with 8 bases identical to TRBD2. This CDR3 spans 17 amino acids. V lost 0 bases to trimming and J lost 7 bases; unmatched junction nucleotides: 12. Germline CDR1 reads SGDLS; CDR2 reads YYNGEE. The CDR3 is CASSVGSPGGPVNEQFF. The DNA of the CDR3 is TGTGCCAGCAGCGTAGGTTCTCCGGGAGGGCCTGTAAATGAGCAGTTCTTC.

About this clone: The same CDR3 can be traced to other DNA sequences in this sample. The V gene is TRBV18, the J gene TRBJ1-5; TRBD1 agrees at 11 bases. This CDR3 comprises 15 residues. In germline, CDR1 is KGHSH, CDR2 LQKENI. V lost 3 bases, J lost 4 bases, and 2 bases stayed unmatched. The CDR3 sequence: CASSPGTGGNQPQHF. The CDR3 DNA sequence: TGTGCCAGCTCACCTGGGACAGGGGGTAATCAGCCCCAGCATTTT.